The 8 T cell receptor beta chains reported below all come from one sample, sequenced in a study of T cells in Graves' hyperthyroidism and ophthalmopathy. Template material for amplifying TCR beta CDR3 regions consisted of RNA transcripts. During a first-round RT-PCR of the TCR CDR3, the HTBI primer set was used. Via MiXCR, TCRdb re-called the multiplex PCR reads, giving one row per CDR3 protein. The sample lists about 320,000 distinct CDR3 sequences, approximately 16% seen once, with around 35% in the top ten. Source material: blood. These receptors all come from a man aged 30 to 45 with Graves' hyperthyroidism.

This clonotype was counted ten times or more. V is TRBV6-1 and J is TRBJ1-1; possible D gene TRBD1, 6 bases. The germline gives CDR1 MNHNS, CDR2 SASEGT. CDR3 length: 15 amino acids. Trimming removed 6 bases at V and 1 base at J, with 15 bases between. CDR3 loop: CASRDGQLQNTEAFF. The CDR3, as DNA: TGTGCCAGCAGGGACGGACAGCTTCAGAACACTGAAGCTTTCTTT.

This clonotype was seen ten or more times. V gene TRBV4-1 combines with J gene TRBJ2-7; D might be TRBD1 or TRBD2, each matching 5 bases. The CDR3 length is 14 residues. With 1 base removed from V and 9 bases from J, the gap between germline ends came to 16 bases. Germline CDR1 reads MGHRA; CDR2 reads YSYEKL. CDR3 sequence reads: CASSQVGTKVGQYF. Here the CDR3 DNA reads TGCGCCAGCAGCCAAGTCGGGACGAAAGTTGGGCAGTACTTC.

This clonotype has a count of ten or more. The chain recombines TRBV2 with TRBJ2-3, with TRBD2 identical over 8 bases. Germline CDR1 reads SNHLY; CDR2 reads FYNNEI. The CDR3 covers 14 residues. Trimming at V came to 7 bases and at J to 10 bases, leaving 13 bases not matched to a gene. The CDR3 coding sequence is TGTGCCAGCACCCTGAACGGACTAGCCAATCCGCAGTATTTT. Amino acid sequence: CASTLNGLANPQYF.

There are many counts of this clonotype. V gene TRBV11-2 combines with J gene TRBJ2-5, with TRBD2 matching over 7 bases. Germline V gene sequence: CDR1 SGHAT, CDR2 FQNNGV. With V trimmed by 3 bases and J by 3 bases, 7 bases remained unmatched. This CDR3 region has 15 residues. CDR3 nucleotides: TGTGCCAGCAGCTTTTCCGAGGCGGGGGAAGAGACCCAGTACTTC. This encodes CASSFSEAGEETQYF.

This clonotype has only one observation. The chain has TRBV10-2 and TRBJ1-1; 8 bases line up with TRBD1. Germline V gene sequence: CDR1 WSHSY, CDR2 SAAADI. The length of the CDR3 is 13 residues. Losses at the gene ends were 7 bases for V and 5 bases for J; bases not matched to a gene: 6. In DNA, the CDR3 is TGCGCCAGCACAGGACAGGGTTCGACTGAAGCTTTCTTT. This encodes CASTGQGSTEAFF.

The rearrangement links TRBV5-1 to TRBJ1-1, with TRBD1 identical over 7 bases. With V trimmed by 4 bases and J by 4 bases, 10 bases remained unmatched. The CDR3 has 15 residues. In germline, CDR1 is SGHRS, CDR2 YFSETQ. In nucleotides, the CDR3 is TGCGCCAGCAGCCTAACGACAGGGAGCGGCACTGAAGCTTTCTTT. It codes for CASSLTTGSGTEAFF.

This clonotype appeared a few times. The chain uses TRBV3-1 and TRBJ1-2; D gene ambiguous. CDR3 length equals 12 residues. V was shortened by 8 bases and J by 2 bases, with 9 bases between the two germline ends. CDR1 is LGHDT and CDR2 is YNNKEL in the germline V gene (reference sequence). Written as DNA, the CDR3 is TGTGCCAGCCTGGGGTCGAACTATGGCTACACCTTC. It yields the protein CASLGSNYGYTF.

The DNA of the CDR3 is TGTGCCTGGAGTAAACCATCGGTGCGGGAGGGAACCTACGAGCAGTACTTC. Translated: CAWSKPSVREGTYEQYF. J is TRBJ2-7 and V is TRBV30; 9 bases match TRBD2. Trimming cost V 2 bases and J 2 bases; bases outside gene matches: 13. This CDR3 comprises 17 residues. CDR1 and CDR2 (germline): GTSNPN, SVGIG (reference sequence).